This T cell receptor beta chain was obtained from a study of blood T cell repertoires in COVID-19. For the study at large: Material from acute and convalescent COVID-19 was sourced from the United States, Italy and Spain. Sources were T cells, B-cell-depleted T cells, or PBMCs; the material itself was cDNA or gDNA.

Profiled with immunoSEQ multiplex PCR; TCRdb holds only in-frame clones, not every one. Altogether under 250,000 clones are present, more than 70% being singletons, with the ten largest covering roughly 2.9%. The CDR3 extends over 16 amino acids. CDR1 is SGHRS, CDR2 YFSETQ, per germline. V was pared by 2 bases and J by 0 bases, with 11 bases between. The chain has TRBV5-1 and TRBJ2-2, with D possibly matching TRBD1 (5 bases). The sample comprised peripheral blood. The TCR was taken from a man aged 45-65 years with active or convalescent COVID-19. The CDR3 loop is CASSLVETANTGELFF. CDR3 DNA sequence: TGCGCCAGCAGCTTAGTAGAGACAGCGAACACCGGGGAGCTGTTTTTT. Variable domain in full (rest from reference TRBV5-1 and TRBJ2-2): KAGVTQTPRYLIKTRGQQVTLSCSPISGHRSVSWYQQTPGQGLQFLFEYFSETQRNKGNFPGRFSGRQFSNSRSEMNVSTLELGDSALYLCASSLVETANTGELFFGEGSRLTVL.